The next 24 T cell receptor beta chains were all read from a single sample in a study of graft-versus-host responses after intestinal transplantation. TCRdb keeps only in-frame clones here, not all; method: immunoSEQ multiplex PCR. The table lists 60,000 to 80,000 clones, roughly 91% of them singletons. Which antigens these TCRs recognize remains unknown. The sequencing here drew on unstimulated CD8+ T cells sorted from spleen or lymph node cells, taken before intestinal transplant. These receptors were collected from a human donor who received an intestinal transplant.

The J gene is TRBJ2-7, the V gene TRBV9; maybe TRBD1 (6 bases). Trimming took off 4 bases at V and 3 bases at J, with 14 bases between the two ends. Germline CDR1 is SGDLS and CDR2 is YYNGEE. This CDR3 contains 14 residues. The DNA of the CDR3 is TGTGCCAGCAGCTTTCAGGACAGTGGCTACGAGCAGTACTTC. This gives the protein CASSFQDSGYEQYF.

The gene calls are TRBV9 and TRBJ2-3; 7 positions agree with TRBD1. With 4 bases clipped from V and 5 bases from J, the junction kept 19 bases outside the gene matches. CDR3 length: 18 amino acids. Looked up from germline, CDR1 is SGDLS and CDR2 is YYNGEE. The CDR3 is CASSLEPTGESFEDTQYF. CDR3 nucleotide sequence: TGTGCCAGCAGCCTGGAACCAACAGGGGAGAGTTTCGAAGATACGCAGTATTTT.

The chain links TRBV29-1 to TRBJ2-5; 7 bases map to TRBD2. With V trimmed by 3 bases and J by 2 bases, 15 bases remained unmatched. This CDR3 is built from 17 residues. The germline V gene encodes CDR1 SQVTM and CDR2 ANQGSEA. The CDR3 is CSVDSFLSGGGQETQYF. In DNA, the CDR3 is TGCAGCGTTGATTCTTTCCTATCGGGCGGGGGACAAGAGACCCAGTACTTC.

The chain links TRBV4-1 to TRBJ2-1, with 8 bases aligning to TRBD2. Germline lookup yields CDR1 MGHRA and CDR2 YSYEKL. V gave up 3 bases and J gave up 0 bases; unmatched junction bases: 1. CDR3 size: 15 residues. The CDR3 bases are TGCGCCAGCAGCCACAGCGGGAGCTCCTACAATGAGCAGTTCTTC. Protein: CASSHSGSSYNEQFF.

This clone has only a few counts. The J gene is TRBJ1-1, the V gene TRBV4-2; perhaps TRBD1 as D (5 bases). V was cut by 6 bases and J by 4 bases, with 9 bases left in between. Per germline, CDR1 LGHNA and CDR2 YNFKEQ. The CDR3 totals 12 residues. The CDR3 loop is CASRGGSTEAFF. In DNA form, the CDR3 reads TGTGCCAGCAGGGGGGGGAGCACTGAAGCTTTCTTT.

The V and J genes are TRBV5-1 and TRBJ1-1; D gene unclear. V was trimmed by 0 bases and J by 1 base, leaving 7 bases between them. The V gene's germline CDR1 is SGHRS and CDR2 YFSETQ. The CDR3 extends over 14 amino acids. CDR3 nucleotide sequence: TGCGCCAGCAGCTTGGGGGCAGAGAACACTGAAGCTTTCTTT. Amino acids: CASSLGAENTEAFF.

The chain carries TRBV15 and TRBJ1-1; 7 bases agree with TRBD1. The J segment lost 4 bases and the V segment lost 10 bases, leaving 6 bases of the junction unmatched. This CDR3 comprises 12 residues. The germline V gene encodes CDR1 LNHNV and CDR2 YYDKDF (reference sequence). CDR3 in amino acids: CASRTGGTEAFF. The CDR3, as DNA: TGTGCCAGCAGGACAGGAGGCACTGAAGCTTTCTTT.

This clone was counted a single time. The chain recombines TRBV2 with TRBJ2-1, with TRBD2 matching over 9 bases. Germline values: CDR1 SNHLY, CDR2 FYNNEI. There are 14 residues in the CDR3. The junction had 7 bases not matched to a gene; V was cut back by 3 bases and J by 10 bases. CDR3 bases: TGTGCCAGCAGTGAGGCGGCTAGCGGGGTCGAGCAGTTCTTC. It translates to CASSEAASGVEQFF.

J is TRBJ2-7 and V is TRBV7-6, with 10 bases lining up with TRBD1. Trimming cost V 2 bases and J 7 bases; bases outside gene matches: 11. The CDR3 sequence is 16 residues long. The germline V gene encodes CDR1 SGHVS and CDR2 FNYEAQ. The CDR3 region is CASSLLGGTGADEQYF. The DNA of the CDR3 is TGTGCCAGCAGCTTATTGGGGGGGACAGGGGCAGATGAGCAGTACTTC. Supplemented by reference TRBV7-6 and TRBJ2-7, the full variable domain reads GAGVSQSPRYKVTKRGQDVALRCDPISGHVSLYWYRQALGQGPEFLTYFNYEAQQDKSGLPNDRFSAERPEGSISTLTIQRTEQRDSAMYRCASSLLGGTGADEQYFGPGTRLTVT.

The CDR3 DNA is TGTGCCAGCAGCCCGGGACAGTACTCCTACGAGCAGTACTTC. Translation: CASSPGQYSYEQYF. The J gene is TRBJ2-7, the V gene TRBV9, with 7 bases matching TRBD1. Germline-derived CDR1 and CDR2 are SGDLS and YYNGEE. With V trimmed by 4 bases and J by 0 bases, 4 bases remained unmatched. The CDR3 is made up of 14 amino acids.

This chain uses TRBV9 with TRBJ2-5; 9 bases are shared with TRBD2. This CDR3 spans 16 amino acids. The germline V gene has CDR1 SGDLS and CDR2 YYNGEE. Trimming took 0 bases from V and 5 from J; bases not matched to a gene: 8. The CDR3 spells CASSVELRGGRETQYF. The DNA of the CDR3 is TGTGCCAGCAGCGTAGAATTGCGGGGGGGCCGGGAGACCCAGTACTTC.

A few counts support this clone. This chain links TRBV27 with TRBJ1-5; D uncertain. The germline gives CDR1 MNHEY, CDR2 SMNVEV (reference sequence). V was shortened by 2 bases and J by 3 bases, with 5 bases between the two germline ends. CDR3 length: 13 amino acids. The CDR3 DNA reads as TGTGCCAGCAGTTTAGCAGACAATCAGCCCCAGCATTTT. Translation: CASSLADNQPQHF.

This chain links TRBV7-8 with TRBJ2-7; possible D gene TRBD1, 7 bases. Trimming pared 1 base from V and 0 bases from J, leaving 16 bases between. Germline CDR1 SGHVS, CDR2 FQNEAQ. The CDR3 runs 17 residues. For the CDR3, the DNA is TGTGCCAGCAGCTTAGACCCGACAGGGAGGCTCTCCTACGAGCAGTACTTC. Protein sequence: CASSLDPTGRLSYEQYF.

The V call is TRBV9, the J call TRBJ2-1; TRBD2 matches 11 bases. The germline gives CDR1 SGDLS, CDR2 YYNGEE. The trim removed 0 bases at V and 10 bases at J, leaving 6 bases unmatched. The CDR3 extends over 15 amino acids. CDR3 nucleotides: TGTGCCAGCAGCGTAGGTAGCGGGGGGGCGGGGGAGCAGTTCTTC. It yields the protein CASSVGSGGAGEQFF.

The chain joins TRBV5-1 to TRBJ2-7, with 8 bases that match TRBD2. Germline V lookup: CDR1 SGHRS, CDR2 YFSETQ. Trimming removed 3 bases from V and 4 bases from J; junction bases left unmatched: 3. The CDR3 is 13 amino acids. The CDR3 DNA reads TGCGCCAGCAGCTGGGGGACTAGTTACGAGCAGTACTTC. It encodes CASSWGTSYEQYF.

The J gene is TRBJ2-3, the V gene TRBV2; TRBD1 agrees at 8 bases. V shed 6 bases and J 0 bases; nucleotides not matched to a gene: 8. The CDR3 is 16 residues long. Germline assignment: CDR1 SNHLY and CDR2 FYNNEI. The CDR3, as DNA: TGTGCCAGCAGCGACGGACAGGGAACTAGCACAGATACGCAGTATTTT. Translation gives CASSDGQGTSTDTQYF.

This clone was seen only once. The gene calls are TRBV6-5 and TRBJ1-1; 8 bases are a match to TRBD1. Germline V gene data show CDR1 as MNHEY and CDR2 as SVGAGI. V gave up 5 bases and J gave up 1 base; unmatched junction bases: 3. The CDR3 covers 14 residues. CDR3 sequence: CASSPTGGNTEAFF. The CDR3 bases are TGTGCCAGCAGTCCTACAGGGGGGAACACTGAAGCTTTCTTT.

The V and J genes are TRBV6-1 and TRBJ2-1; tentative D call: TRBD1 (7 bases). The CDR3 has 15 amino acids. CDR1 is MNHNS and CDR2 is SASEGT in the germline V gene. Trimming cost V 6 bases and J 6 bases, with 18 bases left between them. CDR3 coding DNA: TGTGCCAGCAGGAATACCGCGGGACAGACCAATGAGCAGTTCTTC. Its protein is CASRNTAGQTNEQFF.

The chain combines TRBV9 with TRBJ2-2; possibly TRBD2 for D (5 bases). The CDR3 totals 14 residues. With 0 bases removed from V and 6 bases from J, the gap between germline ends came to 9 bases. In germline, CDR1 is SGDLS, CDR2 YYNGEE. CDR3 DNA sequence: TGTGCCAGCAGCGTAGCTGAGGGTGCCGGGGAGCTGTTTTTT. This encodes CASSVAEGAGELFF.

The chain carries TRBV6-4 and TRBJ2-1; 7 nucleotides line up with TRBD1. The CDR3 covers 14 residues. The germline V gene encodes CDR1 MRHNA and CDR2 SNTAGT. Unmatched junction bases numbered 4, after V lost 5 bases and J lost 3 bases. CDR3 residues: CASSTGTDYNEQFF. The CDR3 DNA reads TGTGCCAGCAGTACGGGGACAGACTACAATGAGCAGTTCTTC.

Here the CDR3 DNA reads TGTGCCAGCAGCCCATCGGAGGGGGCAGACCAAGAGACCCAGTACTTC. Its translation: CASSPSEGADQETQYF. This chain links TRBV7-9 with TRBJ2-5, with D possibly being TRBD1 (7 bases). Deletions cut 5 bases from V and 0 bases from J, with 16 bases between. This CDR3 has 16 residues. CDR1 and CDR2 (germline): SEHNR, FQNEAQ (reference sequence).

This chain connects TRBV9 to TRBJ2-1; perhaps TRBD2 as D (5 bases). Germline V gene lookup returns CDR1 SGDLS and CDR2 YYNGEE. Trimming took 2 bases from V and 5 from J, leaving 11 bases between them. There are 14 residues in the CDR3. CDR3 sequence reads: CASSVSSGNNEQFF. The CDR3 DNA sequence: TGTGCCAGCAGCGTGTCCAGCGGAAACAATGAGCAGTTCTTC. The full variable domain, with the rest looked up from reference TRBV9 and TRBJ2-1, is DSGVTQTPKHLITATGQRVTLRCSPRSGDLSVYWYQQSLDQGLQFLIQYYNGEERAKGNILERFSAQQFPDLHSELNLSSLELGDSALYFCASSVSSGNNEQFFGPGTRLTVL.

The chain combines TRBV19 with TRBJ1-1; D possibly corresponds to TRBD1 (5 bases). V lost 7 bases to trimming and J lost 7 bases, with 16 bases between them. The length of the CDR3 is 13 residues. Germline V gives CDR1 LNHDA, CDR2 SQIVND (reference sequence). Here the CDR3 reads CASTAGGLSEAFF. CDR3 DNA sequence: TGTGCCAGTACCGCGGGGGGGTTGAGTGAAGCTTTCTTT.

The rearrangement uses TRBV7-9 and TRBJ1-2, with a tentative D call TRBD1 (5 bases). Germline V gives CDR1 SEHNR, CDR2 FQNEAQ (reference sequence). The CDR3 is 11 residues long. The V end was cut by 6 bases, the J end by 8 bases, with 10 bases between. The CDR3 spells CASRLTGGYTF. In DNA, the CDR3 is TGTGCCAGCAGACTAACAGGCGGCTACACCTTC.